A selection of T cell receptor beta chains follows, all from one sample in a study of identical twins. TCRdb analysed the 5' RACE reads with MiXCR anew, one entry per CDR3 protein. The table has 210,000 or so distinct CDR3 sequences, approximately 16% seen once. Another study also made use of these data, one on T cells expressing NK-cell markers.

The sample was CD8+ T cells sorted from blood. The source of these receptors is a woman younger than 35 in good health. The CDR3 runs from the conserved cysteine through the conserved F or W. A D gene is named only where the DNA matches it firmly. Clone sizes are given selectively: once, few, many, or a class where the clone is expanded.

clone_size j_call d_call v_call cdr3_aa cdr3_nt
few TRBJ2-4 NA TRBV20-1 CSARDTLNIQYF TGCAGTGCTAGAGACACTTTGAACATTCAGTACTTC
few TRBJ2-1 NA TRBV20-1 CSASRGFGDEQFF TGCAGTGCTAGTAGGGGGTTCGGCGATGAGCAGTTCTTC
NA TRBJ2-3 NA TRBV7-2 CASSFSGQSTDTQYF TGTGCCAGCAGCTTTTCCGGACAGAGCACAGATACGCAGTATTTT
few TRBJ1-1 NA TRBV7-9 CASSVDRTEAFF TGTGCCAGCAGCGTAGACCGGACTGAAGCTTTCTTT
NA TRBJ2-1 NA TRBV6-2/TRBV6-3 CASSYSTQYNEQFF TGTGCCAGCAGTTACTCGACCCAATACAATGAGCAGTTCTTC
many TRBJ1-6 NA TRBV11-3 CASSFGTGSTLHF TGTGCCAGCAGCTTTGGGACGGGTTCGACCCTCCACTTT
NA TRBJ2-1 NA TRBV5-5 CASSWTDNEQFF TGTGCCAGCAGCTGGACCGACAATGAGCAGTTCTTC
many TRBJ2-3 TRBD2 TRBV4-3 CASSQGLPSGRGDTQYF TGCGCCAGCAGCCAAGGCCTCCCCAGCGGGAGGGGAGATACGCAGTATTTT
NA TRBJ1-5 NA TRBV12-3/TRBV12-4 CASSVRLWPQHF TGTGCCAGCAGTGTCAGACTTTGGCCCCAGCATTTT
few TRBJ1-1 NA TRBV5-1 CAISRGSFTEAFF TGCGCCATCTCACGGGGGTCTTTCACTGAAGCTTTCTTT
few TRBJ2-3 TRBD1 TRBV29-1 CSVGTGSDTQYF TGCAGCGTGGGGACAGGTTCGGATACGCAGTATTTT
few TRBJ1-2 NA TRBV20-1 CSARGGIYGYTF TGCAGTGCTAGAGGAGGGATCTATGGCTACACCTTC
few TRBJ2-5 NA TRBV5-1 CASSLGASWETQYF TGCGCCAGCAGCTTGGGGGCTAGTTGGGAGACCCAGTACTTC
NA TRBJ2-2 NA TRBV12-2 CASRLVTIKNSTGELFF TGTGCAAGTCGCTTAGTTACGATAAAGAACAGCACCGGGGAGCTGTTTTTT
NA TRBJ2-5 TRBD1 TRBV27 CASSFRSAGGTQYF TGTGCCAGCAGTTTCCGATCGGCAGGGGGCACCCAGTACTTC
NA TRBJ2-7 NA TRBV7-2 CASSWGRIYEQYF TGTGCCAGCAGCTGGGGGCGGATCTACGAGCAGTACTTC
NA TRBJ1-1 NA TRBV7-9 CATDGGVNTEAFF TGTGCCACCGACGGCGGGGTTAACACTGAAGCTTTCTTT
few TRBJ2-7 NA TRBV12-3/TRBV12-4 CASSFNLPYEQYF TGTGCCAGCAGTTTCAACTTGCCCTACGAGCAGTACTTC
many TRBJ1-1 TRBD1 TRBV7-9 CASSTGTGNTEAFF TGTGCCAGCAGCACCGGGACAGGGAACACTGAAGCTTTCTTT
NA TRBJ2-7 TRBD1 TRBV9 CASSARDRPYEQYF TGTGCCAGCAGCGCCCGGGACAGACCTTACGAGCAGTACTTC
NA TRBJ2-7 NA TRBV20-1 CSARSLQGGYEQYF TGCAGTGCTAGGTCACTGCAGGGGGGCTACGAGCAGTACTTC
few TRBJ2-7 TRBD1 TRBV5-4 CASSLATGGDYEQYF TGTGCCAGCAGCTTGGCAACAGGGGGCGACTACGAGCAGTACTTC
NA TRBJ1-2 NA TRBV9 CASSVGAGLSVDYGYTF TGTGCCAGCAGCGTAGGGGCAGGGTTGTCAGTCGACTATGGCTACACCTTC
few TRBJ2-5 TRBD2 TRBV25-1 CANRSHRLAVGETQYF TGTGCCAACCGATCTCATAGACTAGCGGTAGGAGAGACCCAGTACTTC
NA TRBJ1-2 NA TRBV12-3/TRBV12-4 CASKEGVTHGYTF TGTGCCAGCAAGGAGGGGGTAACGCATGGCTACACCTTC
NA TRBJ2-5 TRBD2 TRBV5-5 CASSLGLAGVETQYF TGTGCCAGCAGCTTGGGACTAGCGGGAGTGGAGACCCAGTACTTC
few TRBJ1-1 NA TRBV12-3/TRBV12-4 CASSFWVGAEAFF TGTGCCAGCAGTTTTTGGGTGGGAGCTGAAGCTTTCTTT
NA TRBJ2-2 NA TRBV29-1 CSVGTHTGELFF TGCAGCGTTGGGACACACACCGGGGAGCTGTTTTTT
few TRBJ2-7 NA TRBV20-1 CSARALGAYEQYF TGCAGTGCTAGAGCACTTGGGGCCTACGAGCAGTACTTC
many TRBJ1-2 NA TRBV7-9 CASSLSRQVNYGYTF TGTGCCAGCAGCTTATCCCGGCAAGTTAACTATGGCTACACCTTC
few TRBJ1-1 NA TRBV4-3 CASSQGLGGEAFF TGCGCCAGCAGCCAGGGCCTAGGGGGTGAAGCTTTCTTT
few TRBJ2-3 NA TRBV27 CASSINRQGDTQYF TGTGCCAGCAGTATTAATCGTCAGGGAGATACGCAGTATTTT
many TRBJ1-6 NA TRBV5-1 CASSLDPGTHSPLHF TGCGCCAGCAGCTTGGACCCAGGGACGCATTCACCCCTCCACTTT
NA TRBJ2-3 NA TRBV20-1 CSAPLATGGVPDTQYF TGCAGTGCACCGCTCGCGACGGGGGGCGTACCAGATACGCAGTATTTT
NA TRBJ2-5 TRBD2 TRBV9 CASSAPQRGGRETQYF TGTGCCAGCAGCGCGCCTCAGCGGGGGGGCCGTGAGACCCAGTACTTC
NA TRBJ2-1 NA TRBV7-2 CASIPIVHNEQFF TGTGCCAGCATCCCCATCGTACACAATGAGCAGTTCTTC
NA TRBJ2-7 NA TRBV27 CASRRPYDYEQYF TGTGCCAGCAGACGCCCCTACGACTACGAGCAGTACTTC
NA TRBJ2-1 NA TRBV5-1 CASSLLPGGSYNEQFF TGCGCCAGCAGCTTGCTGCCGGGCGGATCCTACAATGAGCAGTTCTTC
few TRBJ2-7 NA TRBV3-1 CASSQWLGGEQYF TGTGCCAGCAGCCAATGGCTGGGCGGGGAGCAGTACTTC
few TRBJ2-1 NA TRBV12-3/TRBV12-4 CASVPGVDNEQFF TGTGCCAGCGTTCCGGGAGTAGACAATGAGCAGTTCTTC
NA TRBJ2-1 NA TRBV29-1 CSVLGRSANEQFF TGCAGCGTTCTAGGGAGATCGGCCAATGAGCAGTTCTTC
NA TRBJ2-1 NA TRBV27 CASSPVRGNEQFF TGTGCCAGCAGCCCAGTAAGGGGCAATGAGCAGTTCTTC